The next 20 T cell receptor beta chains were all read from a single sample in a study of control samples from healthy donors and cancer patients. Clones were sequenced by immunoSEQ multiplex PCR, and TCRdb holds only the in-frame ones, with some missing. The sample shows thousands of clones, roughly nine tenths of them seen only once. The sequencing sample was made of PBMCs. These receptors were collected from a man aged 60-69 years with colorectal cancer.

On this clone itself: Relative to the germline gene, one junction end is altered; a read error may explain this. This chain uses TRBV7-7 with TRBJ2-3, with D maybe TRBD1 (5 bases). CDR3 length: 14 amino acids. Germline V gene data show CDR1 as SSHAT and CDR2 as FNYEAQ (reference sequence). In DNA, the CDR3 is TGTGCTAGCAGCTTAAGCAGGGATGGGGATACGCAGTATTTT. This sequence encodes CASSLSRDGDTQYF.

CDR3 sequence reads: CASSLKGSGANVLTF. CDR3 in DNA: TGTGCCAGCAGCTTGAAGGGCTCTGGGGCCAACGTCCTGACTTTC. The genes are TRBV6-2 or TRBV6-3 and TRBJ2-6; D ambiguous. V shed 6 bases and J shed 0 bases, with 9 bases lying between them. The V gene's germline CDR1 is MNHEY and CDR2 SVGEGT. The CDR3 extends over 15 amino acids.

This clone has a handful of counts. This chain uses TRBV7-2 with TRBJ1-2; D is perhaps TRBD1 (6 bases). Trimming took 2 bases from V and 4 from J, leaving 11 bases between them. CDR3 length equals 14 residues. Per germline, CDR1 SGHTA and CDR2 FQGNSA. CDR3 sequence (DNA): TGTGCCAGCAGCTTACTGGGGGCGGGCTATGGCTACACCTTC. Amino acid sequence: CASSLLGAGYGYTF.

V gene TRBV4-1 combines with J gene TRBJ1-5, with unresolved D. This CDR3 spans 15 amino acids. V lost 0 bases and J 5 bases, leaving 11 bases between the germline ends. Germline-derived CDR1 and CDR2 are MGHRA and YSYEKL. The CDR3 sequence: CASSQEAWQDQPQHF. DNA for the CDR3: TGCGCCAGCAGCCAAGAGGCGTGGCAGGATCAGCCCCAGCATTTT.

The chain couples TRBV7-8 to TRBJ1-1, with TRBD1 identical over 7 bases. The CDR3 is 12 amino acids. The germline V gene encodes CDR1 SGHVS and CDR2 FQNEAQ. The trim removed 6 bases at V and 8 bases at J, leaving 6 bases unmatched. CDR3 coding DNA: TGTGCCAGCAGTCATCAGGGGGAGGAAGCTTTCTTT. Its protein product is CASSHQGEEAFF.

CDR3 DNA: TGTGCCAGCAGCTTCCGGGGGGCGTACTCTGGAAACACCATATATTTT. Residues: CASSFRGAYSGNTIYF. The chain is built from TRBV5-6 and TRBJ1-3, with D possibly matching TRBD1 (6 bases). This CDR3 comprises 16 residues. Deletions cut 2 bases from V and 0 bases from J, with 12 bases between. Germline CDR1 and CDR2: SGHDT and YYEEEE.

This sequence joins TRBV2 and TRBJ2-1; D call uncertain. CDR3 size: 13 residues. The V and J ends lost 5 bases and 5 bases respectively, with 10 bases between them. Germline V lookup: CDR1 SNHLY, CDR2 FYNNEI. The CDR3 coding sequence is TGTGCCAGCAGTTCAAGCACCGACAATGAGCAGTTCTTC. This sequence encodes CASSSSTDNEQFF.

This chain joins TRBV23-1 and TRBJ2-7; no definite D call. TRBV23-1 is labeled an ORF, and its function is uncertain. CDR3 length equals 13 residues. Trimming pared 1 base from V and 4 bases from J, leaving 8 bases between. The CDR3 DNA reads TGCGCCAGCAGTCAATTCGTCCGGTACGAGCAGTACTTC. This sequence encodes CASSQFVRYEQYF.

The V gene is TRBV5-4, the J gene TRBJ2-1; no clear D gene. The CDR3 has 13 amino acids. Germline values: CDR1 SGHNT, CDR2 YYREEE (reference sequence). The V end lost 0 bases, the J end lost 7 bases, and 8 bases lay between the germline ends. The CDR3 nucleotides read TGTGCCAGCAGCTTGGACGCGCCAAATGAGCAGTTCTTC. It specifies CASSLDAPNEQFF.

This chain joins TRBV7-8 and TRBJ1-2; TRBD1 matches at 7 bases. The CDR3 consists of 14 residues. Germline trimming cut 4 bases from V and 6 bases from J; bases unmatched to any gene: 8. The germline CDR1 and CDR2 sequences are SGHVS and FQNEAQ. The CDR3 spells CASSSPGGENGYTF. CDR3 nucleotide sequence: TGTGCCAGCAGCTCCCCAGGGGGGGAAAATGGCTACACCTTC.

As DNA, the CDR3 is TGTGCCAGCAACCGCGGGGGGGGAAGGTCCTACGAGCAGTACTTC. Amino acid sequence: CASNRGGGRSYEQYF. The V call is TRBV7-2, the J call TRBJ2-7; 9 bases line up with TRBD2. Germline CDR1 reads SGHTA; CDR2 reads FQGNSA. V gave up 7 bases and J gave up 1 base; unmatched junction bases: 8. The CDR3 length is 15 residues.

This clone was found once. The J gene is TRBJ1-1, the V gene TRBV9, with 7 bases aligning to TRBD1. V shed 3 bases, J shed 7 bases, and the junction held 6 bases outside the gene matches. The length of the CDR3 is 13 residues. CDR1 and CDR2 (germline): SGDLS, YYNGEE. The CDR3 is CASSAFGDSEAFF. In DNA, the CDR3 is TGTGCCAGCAGCGCCTTTGGGGACAGTGAAGCTTTCTTT.

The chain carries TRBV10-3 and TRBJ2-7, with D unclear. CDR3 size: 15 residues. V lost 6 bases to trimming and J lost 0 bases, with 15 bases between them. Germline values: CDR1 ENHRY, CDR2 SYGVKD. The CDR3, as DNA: TGTGCCATCAGGCCTTGGGAAGGTGCCTCCTACGAGCAGTACTTC. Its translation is CAIRPWEGASYEQYF.

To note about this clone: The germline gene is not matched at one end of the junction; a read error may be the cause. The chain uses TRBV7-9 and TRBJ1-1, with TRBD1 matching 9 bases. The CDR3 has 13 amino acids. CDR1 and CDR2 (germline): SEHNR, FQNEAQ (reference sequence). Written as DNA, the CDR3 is TGCCTCGGGGGGACAGGGCAGGTCACTGAAGCTTTCTTT. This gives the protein CLGGTGQVTEAFF.

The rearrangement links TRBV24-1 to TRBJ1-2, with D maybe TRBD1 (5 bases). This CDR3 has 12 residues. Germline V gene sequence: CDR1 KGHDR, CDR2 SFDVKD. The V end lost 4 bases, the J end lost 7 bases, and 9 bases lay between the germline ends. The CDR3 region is CATSEGRLGYTF. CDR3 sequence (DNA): TGTGCCACCAGTGAGGGACGGCTTGGCTACACCTTC.

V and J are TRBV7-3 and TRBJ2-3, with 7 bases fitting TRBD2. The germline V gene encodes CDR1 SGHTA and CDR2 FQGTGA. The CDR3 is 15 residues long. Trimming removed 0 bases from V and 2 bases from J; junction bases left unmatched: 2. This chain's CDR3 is CASSLTGTITDTQYF. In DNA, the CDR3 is TGTGCCAGCAGCTTAACGGGGACTATCACAGATACGCAGTATTTT.

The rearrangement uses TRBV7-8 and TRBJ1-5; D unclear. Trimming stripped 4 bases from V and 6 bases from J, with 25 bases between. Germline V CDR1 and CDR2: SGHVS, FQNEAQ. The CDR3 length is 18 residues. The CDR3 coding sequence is TGTGCCAGCAGCTCCGTTATGGCCGCCGTGGGGTTCGGTCAGCCCCAGCATTTT. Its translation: CASSSVMAAVGFGQPQHF.

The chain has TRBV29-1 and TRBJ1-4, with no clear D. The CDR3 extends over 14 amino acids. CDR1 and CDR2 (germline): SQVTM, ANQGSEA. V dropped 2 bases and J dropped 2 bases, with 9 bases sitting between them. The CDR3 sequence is CSVEPRGTNEKLFF. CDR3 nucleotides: TGCAGCGTTGAACCTCGGGGTACTAATGAAAAACTGTTTTTT.

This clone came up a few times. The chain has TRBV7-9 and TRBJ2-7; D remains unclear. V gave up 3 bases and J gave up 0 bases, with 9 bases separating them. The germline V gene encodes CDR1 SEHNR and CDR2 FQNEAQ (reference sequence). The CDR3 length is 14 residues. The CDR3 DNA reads TGTGCCAGCAGCTTCTCTTTAGTCTCCTACGAGCAGTACTTC. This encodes CASSFSLVSYEQYF.

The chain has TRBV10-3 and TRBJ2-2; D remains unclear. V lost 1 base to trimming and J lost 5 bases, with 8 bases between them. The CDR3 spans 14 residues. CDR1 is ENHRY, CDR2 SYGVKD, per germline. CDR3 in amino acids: CAISEFDQTGELFF. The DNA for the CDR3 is TGTGCCATCAGTGAGTTCGACCAAACCGGGGAGCTGTTTTTT.